The T cell receptor (beta chain) described here comes from a study of blood T cell repertoires in COVID-19. Overall study: Acute and convalescent COVID-19 specimens originated in the United States, Italy and Spain.

Produced via immunoSEQ multiplex PCR; TCRdb's table is partial and in-frame only. The sample has about 160,000 clones, about 85% seen once; the top ten hold approximately 0.99%. In germline, CDR1 is SGDLS, CDR2 YYNGEE. This CDR3 is built from 17 residues. V lost 1 base, J lost 1 base, and 10 bases stayed unmatched. The sequenced sample consisted of peripheral blood. The genes are TRBV9 and TRBJ2-5; 7 bases map to TRBD2. This clonotype was obtained from a man aged 35-49 years with acute or convalescent COVID-19. CDR3 region: CASSVFAGENPQETQYF. CDR3 nucleotide sequence: TGTGCCAGCAGCGTATTCGCGGGGGAGAATCCCCAAGAGACCCAGTACTTC.